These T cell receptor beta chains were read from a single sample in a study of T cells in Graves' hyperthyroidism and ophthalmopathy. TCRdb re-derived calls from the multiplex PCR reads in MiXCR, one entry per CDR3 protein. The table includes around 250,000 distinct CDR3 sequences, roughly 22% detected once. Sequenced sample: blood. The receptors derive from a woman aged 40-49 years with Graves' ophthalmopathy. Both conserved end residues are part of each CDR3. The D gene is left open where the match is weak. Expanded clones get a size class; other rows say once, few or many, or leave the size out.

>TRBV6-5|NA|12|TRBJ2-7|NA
CASSNSKREQYF
TGTGCCAGCAGTAACTCTAAACGCGAGCAGTACTTC
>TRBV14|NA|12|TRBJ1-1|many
CASSLRGGGAFF
TGTGCCAGCAGCCTAAGGGGGGGAGGTGCTTTCTTT
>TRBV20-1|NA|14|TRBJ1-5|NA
CSASEDSRNQPQHF
TGCAGTGCTAGTGAAGACAGTCGCAATCAGCCCCAGCATTTT
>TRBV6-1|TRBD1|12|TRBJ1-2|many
CASTRQGGGYTF
TGTGCCAGCACCCGACAGGGGGGGGGCTACACCTTC
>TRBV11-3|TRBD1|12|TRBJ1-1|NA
CASSPGDSKAFF
TGTGCCAGCAGCCCCGGGGACAGTAAAGCTTTCTTT
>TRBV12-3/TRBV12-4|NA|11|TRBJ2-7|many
CASSTSSEQYF
TGTGCCAGCAGTACCAGTTCCGAGCAGTACTTC
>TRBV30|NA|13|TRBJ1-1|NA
CAWGHRVDTEAFF
TGTGCCTGGGGCCACAGGGTTGACACTGAAGCTTTCTTT
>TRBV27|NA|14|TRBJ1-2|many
CASSFRPDNYGYTF
TGTGCCAGCAGTTTTCGACCGGATAACTATGGCTACACCTTC
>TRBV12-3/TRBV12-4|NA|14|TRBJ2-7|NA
CASSLGRFSYEQYF
TGTGCCAGCAGTTTAGGGAGGTTCTCCTACGAGCAGTACTTC
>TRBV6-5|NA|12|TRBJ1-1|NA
CASSYTRYEAFF
TGTGCCAGCAGTTATACCCGATACGAGGCTTTCTTT
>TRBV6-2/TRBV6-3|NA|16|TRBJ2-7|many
CASSYLSGVSSYEQYF
TGTGCCAGCAGTTACCTAAGCGGAGTAAGCTCCTACGAGCAGTACTTC
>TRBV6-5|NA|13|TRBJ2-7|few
CASSPLGAYEQYF
TGTGCCAGCAGTCCCTTGGGGGCCTACGAGCAGTACTTC
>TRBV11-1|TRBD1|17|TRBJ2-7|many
CASSLGGGTGSSYEQYF
TGTGCCAGCAGTTTAGGGGGCGGGACAGGGTCTTCCTACGAGCAGTACTTC
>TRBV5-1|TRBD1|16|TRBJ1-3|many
CASSPDRMAAGNTIYF
TGCGCCAGCAGCCCGGACAGGATGGCGGCTGGAAACACCATATATTTT
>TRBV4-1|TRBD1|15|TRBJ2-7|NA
CASSQPGTGDPEQYF
TGCGCCAGCAGCCAGCCCGGGACAGGGGATCCCGAGCAGTACTTC
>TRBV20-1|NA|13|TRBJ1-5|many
CSAGMGGNQPQHF
TGCAGTGCGGGAATGGGTGGCAATCAGCCCCAGCATTTT
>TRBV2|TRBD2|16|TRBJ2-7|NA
CASSPPRLAGGPEQYF
TGTGCCAGCAGTCCACCACGACTAGCGGGAGGTCCCGAGCAGTACTTC
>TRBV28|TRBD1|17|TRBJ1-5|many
CASSPSRTGIGNQPQHF
TGTGCCAGCAGTCCCTCCAGGACAGGGATAGGCAATCAGCCCCAGCATTTT
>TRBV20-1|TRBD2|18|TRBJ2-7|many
CSARPTPSGLAVTYEQYF
TGCAGTGCTAGACCTACCCCGAGTGGCCTAGCGGTTACCTACGAGCAGTACTTC
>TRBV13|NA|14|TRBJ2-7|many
CASSLGVSSYEQYF
TGTGCCAGCAGCTTAGGCGTCAGCTCCTACGAGCAGTACTTC
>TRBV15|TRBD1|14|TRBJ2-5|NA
CATRQDRGTKTQYF
TGTGCCACCAGGCAGGACAGGGGTACAAAGACCCAGTACTTC
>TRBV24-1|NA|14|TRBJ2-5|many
CATSEKGGQETQYF
TGTGCCACCAGTGAAAAGGGAGGCCAAGAGACCCAGTACTTC
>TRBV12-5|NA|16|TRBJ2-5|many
CASGLGVESRPETQYF
TGTGCTAGTGGTTTGGGGGTAGAAAGCCGGCCAGAGACCCAGTACTTC
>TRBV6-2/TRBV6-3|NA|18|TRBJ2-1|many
CASSPLGLGNRKVNEQFF
TGTGCCAGCAGTCCCCTGGGACTCGGGAATAGGAAGGTCAATGAGCAGTTCTTC
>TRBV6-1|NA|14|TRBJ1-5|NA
CASSPTGPHQPQHF
TGTGCCAGCAGCCCCACAGGGCCGCATCAGCCCCAGCATTTT
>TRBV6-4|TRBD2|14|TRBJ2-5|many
CASSWLAGQETQYF
TGTGCCAGCAGCTGGCTAGCGGGACAAGAGACCCAGTACTTC
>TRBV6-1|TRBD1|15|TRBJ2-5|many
CASRDWTGEGETQYF
TGTGCCAGCAGAGACTGGACAGGGGAAGGGGAGACCCAGTACTTC
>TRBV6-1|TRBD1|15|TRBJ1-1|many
CASRRTGVMNTEAFF
TGTGCCAGCAGGCGGACAGGGGTAATGAACACTGAAGCTTTCTTT
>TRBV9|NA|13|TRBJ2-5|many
CASQGGAQETQYF
TGTGCCAGCCAGGGGGGCGCACAAGAGACCCAGTACTTC
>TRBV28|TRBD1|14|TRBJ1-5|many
CASRGTVSSQPQHF
TGTGCCAGCAGGGGGACAGTTTCCTCTCAGCCCCAGCATTTT
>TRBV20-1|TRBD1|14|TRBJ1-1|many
CSARGQPLNTEAFF
TGCAGTGCTAGGGGACAGCCATTGAACACTGAAGCTTTCTTT
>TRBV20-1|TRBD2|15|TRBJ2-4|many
CSARIGTSGSNIQYF
TGCAGTGCTAGAATCGGGACTAGCGGGAGTAACATTCAGTACTTC
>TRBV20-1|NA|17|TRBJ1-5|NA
CSARDSEIDNSNQPQHF
TGCAGTGCTAGAGACTCCGAAATAGATAATAGCAATCAGCCCCAGCATTTT
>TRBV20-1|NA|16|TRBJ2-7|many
CSARDSLFRQYYEQYF
TGCAGTGCTAGAGATTCACTATTTCGACAGTACTACGAGCAGTACTTC
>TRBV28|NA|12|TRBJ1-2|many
CASSLGGAGYTF
TGTGCCAGCAGCCTGGGTGGGGCTGGCTACACCTTC
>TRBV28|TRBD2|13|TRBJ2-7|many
CASSISGNYEQYF
TGTGCCAGCAGTATTAGCGGGAACTACGAGCAGTACTTC
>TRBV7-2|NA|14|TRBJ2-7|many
CASSFGTSTYEQYF
TGTGCCAGCAGCTTTGGGACTTCCACCTACGAGCAGTACTTC
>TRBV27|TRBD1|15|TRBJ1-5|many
CATRKIGQGDQPQHF
TGTGCCACCCGAAAAATAGGACAGGGGGATCAGCCCCAGCATTTT
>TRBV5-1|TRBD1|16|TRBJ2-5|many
CASSLAGRGLAETQYF
TGCGCCAGCAGCTTGGCCGGCAGGGGGCTTGCAGAGACCCAGTACTTC
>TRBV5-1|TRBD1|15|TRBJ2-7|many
CASSSGQDRSYEQYF
TGCGCCAGCAGCAGCGGACAGGACCGCTCCTACGAGCAGTACTTC
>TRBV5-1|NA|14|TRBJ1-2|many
CASSTGDLGYGYTF
TGCGCCAGCAGCACCGGGGATCTAGGCTATGGCTACACCTTC
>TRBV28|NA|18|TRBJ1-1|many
CASSLLLYLSGRVTEAFF
TGTGCCAGCAGTTTACTCCTATACTTATCAGGGAGGGTCACTGAAGCTTTCTTT
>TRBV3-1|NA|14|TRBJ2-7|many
CASSQESGTREQYF
TGTGCCAGCAGCCAAGAGTCGGGGACTCGCGAGCAGTACTTC
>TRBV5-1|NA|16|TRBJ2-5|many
CASSLALAAQQETQYF
TGCGCCAGCAGCTTGGCATTAGCGGCACAGCAAGAGACCCAGTACTTC
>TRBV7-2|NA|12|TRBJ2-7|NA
CASSPGFDEQYF
TGTGCCAGCAGCCCCGGGTTCGACGAGCAGTACTTC
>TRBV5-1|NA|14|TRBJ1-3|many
CASSLGSGGYTIYF
TGCGCCAGCAGCTTGGGGTCAGGAGGGTACACCATATATTTT
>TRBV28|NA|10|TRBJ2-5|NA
CASGGKTQYF
TGTGCCAGTGGGGGTAAGACCCAGTACTTC
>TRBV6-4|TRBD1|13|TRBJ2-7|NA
CASSRQGPGEQYF
TGTGCCAGCAGTCGACAGGGGCCGGGTGAGCAGTACTTC
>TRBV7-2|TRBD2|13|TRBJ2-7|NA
CASSQSWGGEQYF
TGTGCCAGCAGCCAAAGTTGGGGGGGCGAGCAGTACTTC
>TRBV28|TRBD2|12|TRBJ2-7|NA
CAWEAGSYEQYF
TGTGCCTGGGAAGCGGGATCCTACGAGCAGTACTTC
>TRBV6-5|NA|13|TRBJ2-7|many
CASSKDSSYEQYF
TGTGCCAGCAGCAAAGACAGTTCCTACGAGCAGTACTTC
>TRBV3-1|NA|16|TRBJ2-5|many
CASSQDLTVRSGTQYF
TGTGCCAGCAGCCAAGATTTAACCGTCCGGAGTGGGACCCAGTACTTC
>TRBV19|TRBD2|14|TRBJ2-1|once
CASSETGGSYEQFF
TGTGCCAGCAGTGAAACGGGGGGATCCTACGAGCAGTTCTTC
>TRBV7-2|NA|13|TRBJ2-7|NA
CASGGVANYEQYF
TGTGCCAGCGGAGGGGTAGCCAACTACGAGCAGTACTTC
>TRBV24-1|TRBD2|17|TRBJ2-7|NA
CATSDPTSGRIQGEQYF
TGTGCCACCAGTGACCCCACTAGCGGGAGGATTCAAGGGGAGCAGTACTTC